This T cell receptor beta chain was documented in a study of blood T cells in healthy people across ages. Combining a sample-barcoded 5' primer with a J-beta primer mix, a second PCR ran for 7 to 11 cycles. Each CDR3 protein gets one entry after TCRdb re-called the 5' RACE reads with MiXCR. The sample consists of about 1,400,000 distinct CDR3 sequences, 42% of them appearing once. The CDR3 loop spans 14 amino acids. V was shortened by 1 base and J by 1 base, with 8 bases between the two germline ends. Germline loops: CDR1 MGHRA, CDR2 YSYEKL. The TCR comes from a woman younger than 30 in good health. The rearrangement uses TRBV4-1 and TRBJ2-7, with D unclear. Specimen: blood. The CDR3, as DNA: TGCGCCAGCAGCCAAGTCGGCTGGTCCTACGAGCAGTACTTC. It translates to CASSQVGWSYEQYF.